Below, 6 T cell receptor beta chains from the same sample are listed, as sequenced in a study of CD8+ T cells in alopecia areata. In each case, RNA was isolated and then reverse transcribed into cDNA as the sequencing template. Clones were sequenced by immunoSEQ multiplex PCR, and TCRdb holds only the in-frame ones, with some missing. Found here are 120,000 or so clones, around 50% of them singletons; the top ten hold over 9.5%. Specimen: NKG2D-low CD8+ T cells sorted from blood. These TCRs come from a human donor with alopecia areata.

This clone was detected only once. The gene calls are TRBV7-2 and TRBJ2-5, with TRBD1 matching over 7 bases. CDR1 SGHTA and CDR2 FQGNSA come from the germline V gene. The ends lost 3 bases at V and 3 bases at J; junction bases unmatched: 4. The CDR3 spans 14 residues. CDR3 in amino acids: CASSFGTVEETQYF. The CDR3 region has the DNA TGTGCCAGCAGCTTCGGGACAGTCGAAGAGACCCAGTACTTC.

The chain couples TRBV13 to TRBJ1-2; no reliable D call. The CDR3 spans 15 residues. Looked up from germline, CDR1 is PRHDT and CDR2 is FYEKMQ (reference sequence). Trimming stripped 3 bases from V and 7 bases from J, with 18 bases between. DNA of the CDR3: TGTGCCAGCAGCTTTGGTAAGCCTGGTTTATCTGGCTACACCTTC. As protein: CASSFGKPGLSGYTF.

There are a few counts of this clone. This chain uses TRBV29-1 with TRBJ2-3; 8 bases align to TRBD1. From germline, CDR1 is SQVTM and CDR2 ANQGSEA. The J segment lost 1 base and the V segment lost 7 bases, leaving 10 bases of the junction unmatched. This CDR3 has 15 amino acids. The CDR3: CSERKQGEGTDTQYF. DNA of the CDR3: TGCAGCGAGCGTAAACAGGGGGAAGGCACAGATACGCAGTATTTT.

This chain uses TRBV27 with TRBJ2-7, with D perhaps TRBD1 or TRBD2 (6 bases each). The CDR3 length is 13 residues. Trimming pared 6 bases from V and 4 bases from J, leaving 13 bases between. Per germline, CDR1 MNHEY and CDR2 SMNVEV (reference sequence). In nucleotides, the CDR3 is TGTGCCAGCAGCACGGGGGCGGGATACGAGCAGTACTTC. Its protein is CASSTGAGYEQYF.

This sequence joins TRBV23-1 and TRBJ2-4; 14 bases fit TRBD2. TRBV23-1 is an open reading frame whose function is uncertain. The CDR3 length is 19 residues. V dropped 3 bases and J dropped 5; count of bases not matched to a gene: 12. Here the CDR3 DNA reads TGCGCCAGCAGTCACTCCCGGGGACAGGGACTAGCGGGAGAAAACATTCAGTACTTC. Protein sequence: CASSHSRGQGLAGENIQYF.

This clone was observed a single time. The rearrangement uses TRBV25-1 and TRBJ2-1; D unresolved. Per germline, CDR1 MGHDK and CDR2 SYGVNS. This CDR3 spans 11 amino acids. Trimming removed 3 bases from V and 4 bases from J, with 1 base in between. CDR3: CASSDYNEQFF. CDR3 nucleotides: TGTGCCAGCAGTGATTACAATGAGCAGTTCTTC.